Sequencing of this TCR beta chain was carried out in a study of low-dose radiotherapy and immunotherapy resistance in tumors. Time point given: before trial treatment. Donors were dosed with nivolumab and ipilimumab; they also received aspirin, low-dose cyclophosphamide and low-dose radiotherapy. TRAV- and TRBV-specific primers primed first-strand cDNA, covering alpha and beta chains. TCR amplification used about 18 PCR cycles, a constant-region primer and a V-primer adapter. TCRdb recomputed calls from the reads with MiXCR, one row per CDR3 protein. This table has some 39,000 distinct CDR3 sequences, roughly 28% appearing once. The sequence was collected from a male donor with gallbladder cancer. The material was PBMCs, obtained before treatment.

The CDR3 coding sequence is TGCGCCAGCAGCTTGGTAGACCAGGGGGAGCAGTACTTC. Its protein product is CASSLVDQGEQYF. This chain links TRBV5-1 with TRBJ2-7, with D tentatively TRBD1 (6 bases). The germline V gene encodes CDR1 SGHRS and CDR2 YFSETQ. The CDR3 consists of 13 residues. Trimming removed 0 bases at V and 7 bases at J, with 11 bases between.